Each of the 6 T cell receptor beta chains below was sequenced from the same sample in a study of human T cells and chemical hapten exposure. TCRdb reprocessed the RACE reads with MiXCR, giving one entry per CDR3 protein. This sample has some 74,000 distinct CDR3 sequences; about 14% occur once, and the top ten carry 3.5% to 6%. The time point was: pre-sensitization, week 0. Stated treatment: therapeutic diphenylcyclopropenone sensitization with weekly scalp DPC. The sample in question was whole blood, obtained in connection with sensitization to the hapten diphenylcyclopropenone (DPC). All receptors come from a woman in her 50s with alopecia areata. Some clones in this sample may be carry-over from other donors' samples.

V usage is TRBV2 and J usage is TRBJ2-7; 13 nucleotides align to TRBD2. The CDR3 covers 15 residues. Germline CDR1 and CDR2: SNHLY and FYNNEI. The ends lost 5 bases at V and 4 bases at J; junction bases unmatched: 5. The CDR3 DNA reads as TGTGCCAGCAGTCAACTAGCGGGAGGGTCGTACGAGCAGTACTTC. It specifies CASSQLAGGSYEQYF.

The rearrangement uses TRBV12-3 or TRBV12-4 and TRBJ2-7; D is perhaps TRBD1 (5 bases). The CDR3 consists of 12 residues. V lost 6 bases and J 3 bases, leaving 9 bases between the germline ends. The CDR3 protein is CASSTDSYEQYF. For the CDR3, the DNA is TGTGCCAGCAGCACTGACAGCTACGAGCAGTACTTC.

V gene TRBV5-1 combines with J gene TRBJ1-5, with D uncertain. CDR1 and CDR2 from the germline V gene are SGHRS and YFSETQ. The V gene lost 4 bases and the J gene lost 0 bases, with 11 bases spanning the gap. The CDR3 sequence is 15 residues long. This chain's CDR3 is CASSEDGVSNQPQHF. Written as DNA, the CDR3 is TGCGCCAGCAGCGAGGACGGGGTTAGCAATCAGCCCCAGCATTTT.

This clonotype occurred a few times. This chain links TRBV29-1 with TRBJ2-3; 9 nucleotides agree with TRBD2. Germline values: CDR1 SQVTM, CDR2 ANQGSEA. CDR3 length: 12 amino acids. V gave up 6 bases and J gave up 4 bases; unmatched junction bases: 2. CDR3 region: CSVAGGPDTQYF. In nucleotides, the CDR3 is TGCAGCGTCGCGGGAGGGCCAGATACGCAGTATTTT.

This clonotype appeared a few times. V usage is TRBV6-5 and J usage is TRBJ2-4, with TRBD1 matching over 8 bases. The CDR3 spans 15 residues. Unmatched junction bases numbered 13, after V lost 5 bases and J lost 10 bases. CDR1 is MNHEY and CDR2 is SVGAGI in the germline V gene. CDR3 DNA sequence: TGTGCCAGCAGTAAAGGACAGGGTCCGGGAAGTATTCAGTACTTC. Residues: CASSKGQGPGSIQYF.

This clonotype was seen more than once but under ten times. CDR3 in amino acids: CASSLGTPEQFF. The CDR3 region has the DNA TGTGCCAGCAGCTTAGGGACCCCCGAGCAGTTCTTC. V is TRBV7-9 and J is TRBJ2-1; no reliable D call. The germline V gene encodes CDR1 SEHNR and CDR2 FQNEAQ (reference sequence). The CDR3 extends over 12 amino acids. With 1 base removed from V and 10 bases from J, the gap between germline ends came to 8 bases.